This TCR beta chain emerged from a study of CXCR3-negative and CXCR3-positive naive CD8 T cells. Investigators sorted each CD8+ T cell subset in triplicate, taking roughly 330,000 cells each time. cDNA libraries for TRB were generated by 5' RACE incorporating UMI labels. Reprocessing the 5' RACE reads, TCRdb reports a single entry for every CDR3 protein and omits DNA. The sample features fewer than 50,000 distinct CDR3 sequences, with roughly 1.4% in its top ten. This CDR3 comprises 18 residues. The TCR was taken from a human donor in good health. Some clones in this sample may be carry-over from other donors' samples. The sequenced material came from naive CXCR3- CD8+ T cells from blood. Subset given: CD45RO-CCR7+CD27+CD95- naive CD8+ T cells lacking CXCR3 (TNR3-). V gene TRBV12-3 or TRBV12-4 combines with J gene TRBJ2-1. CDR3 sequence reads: CASSFSLNSPSSYNEQFF.